One and the same sample provided the 5 T cell receptor beta chains below, sequenced in a study of blood T cell repertoires in COVID-19. Data came from immunoSEQ multiplex PCR; TCRdb stores just in-frame clones and leaves some out. The table lists under 130,000 clones, about three quarters of them singletons. The source material was peripheral blood. Receptors originate from a woman in her seventies with acute or convalescent COVID-19.

The rearrangement uses TRBV10-3 and TRBJ2-2; 7 bases line up with TRBD1. Trimming at V came to 3 bases and at J to 6 bases, leaving 7 bases not matched to a gene. Germline assignment: CDR1 ENHRY and CDR2 SYGVKD. This CDR3 has 15 residues. As DNA, the CDR3 is TGTGCCATCAGTGAATCGACAGGGTACCCCGGGGAGCTGTTTTTT. Protein product: CAISESTGYPGELFF.

The chain couples TRBV2 to TRBJ1-5, with D possibly matching TRBD1 (6 bases). Germline V gene lookup returns CDR1 SNHLY and CDR2 FYNNEI. Trimming removed 2 bases from V and 6 bases from J, with 14 bases in between. The CDR3 sequence is 15 residues long. CDR3 nucleotide sequence: TGTGCCAGCAGTGAAATGGGGACAAAGGGTCAGCCCCAGCATTTT. This sequence encodes CASSEMGTKGQPQHF.

The V and J genes are TRBV5-1 and TRBJ2-7, with a possible D match to TRBD2 (7 bases). The CDR3 covers 16 residues. V lost 10 bases and J 8 bases, leaving 31 bases between the germline ends. From germline, CDR1 is SGHRS and CDR2 YFSETQ. The DNA for the CDR3 is TGCGCCTGCTTGCGCCTTTGGGGGGGCCGGGGGTGGCAGCAGTACTTC. Its translation is CACLRLWGGRGWQQYF.

This sequence joins TRBV5-1 and TRBJ2-1; 12 nucleotides line up with TRBD1. Germline V CDR1 and CDR2: SGHRS, YFSETQ. The CDR3 is 19 residues long. Trimming took 0 bases from V and 6 from J; bases not matched to a gene: 13. The CDR3 region is CASSLEGQGALVKFNEQFF. In DNA form, the CDR3 reads TGCGCCAGCAGCTTGGAGGGACAGGGGGCTCTTGTCAAATTCAATGAGCAGTTCTTC. Looking up the rest from reference TRBV5-1 and TRBJ2-1 gives the full variable domain: KAGVTQTPRYLIKTRGQQVTLSCSPISGHRSVSWYQQTPGQGLQFLFEYFSETQRNKGNFPGRFSGRQFSNSRSEMNVSTLELGDSALYLCASSLEGQGALVKFNEQFFGPGTRLTVL.

The chain has TRBV3-1 (or the pseudogene TRBV3-2) and TRBJ2-5, with 7 bases aligning to TRBD1. The CDR3 is made up of 16 amino acids. V was clipped by 3 bases and J by 4 bases; unmatched bases: 11. Per germline, CDR1 LGHDT and CDR2 YNNKEL (reference sequence). The CDR3 is CASSHRTGATGETQYF. The CDR3 nucleotides are TGTGCCAGCAGCCACCGTACAGGGGCCACAGGAGAGACCCAGTACTTC.